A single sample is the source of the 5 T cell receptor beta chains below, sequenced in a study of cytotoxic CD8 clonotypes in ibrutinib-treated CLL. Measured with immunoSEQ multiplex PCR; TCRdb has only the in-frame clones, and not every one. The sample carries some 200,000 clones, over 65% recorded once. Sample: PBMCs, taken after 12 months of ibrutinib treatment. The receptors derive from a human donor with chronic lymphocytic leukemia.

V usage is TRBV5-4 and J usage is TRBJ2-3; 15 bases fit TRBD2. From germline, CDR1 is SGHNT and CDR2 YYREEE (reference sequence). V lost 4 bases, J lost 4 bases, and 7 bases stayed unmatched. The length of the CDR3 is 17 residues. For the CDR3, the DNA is TGTGCCAGCAGCCCGGGGACTAGCGGGAGGAGGGCAGATACGCAGTATTTT. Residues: CASSPGTSGRRADTQYF.

The CDR3 protein is CASMRGNQPQHF. The CDR3 DNA is TGTGCCAGCATGAGGGGCAATCAGCCCCAGCATTTT. V usage is TRBV7-9 and J usage is TRBJ1-5; D unclear. Trimming shortened V by 7 bases and J by 2 bases, and 6 bases separated the two germline ends. The germline CDR1 and CDR2 sequences are SEHNR and FQNEAQ (reference sequence). This CDR3 spans 12 amino acids.

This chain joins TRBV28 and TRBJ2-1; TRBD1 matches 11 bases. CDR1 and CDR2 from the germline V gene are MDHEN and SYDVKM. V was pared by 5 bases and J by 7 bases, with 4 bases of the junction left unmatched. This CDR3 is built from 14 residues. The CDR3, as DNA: TGTGCCAGCAGTCCCGGACAGGGGGCGAATGAGCAGTTCTTC. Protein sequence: CASSPGQGANEQFF.

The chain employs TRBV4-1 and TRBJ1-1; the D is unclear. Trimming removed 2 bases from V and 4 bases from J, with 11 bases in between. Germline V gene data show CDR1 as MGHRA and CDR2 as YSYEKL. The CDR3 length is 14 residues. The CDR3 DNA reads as TGCGCCAGCAGCCAACGTTTCGGAAGCACTGAAGCTTTCTTT. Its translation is CASSQRFGSTEAFF.

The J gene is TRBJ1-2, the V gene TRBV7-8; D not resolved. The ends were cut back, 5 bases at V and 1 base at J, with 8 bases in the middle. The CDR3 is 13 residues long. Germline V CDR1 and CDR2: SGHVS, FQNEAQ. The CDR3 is CASSQTYNYGYTF. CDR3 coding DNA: TGTGCCAGCAGCCAGACCTATAACTATGGCTACACCTTC. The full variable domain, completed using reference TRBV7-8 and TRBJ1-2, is GAGVSQSPRYKVAKRGQDVALRCDPISGHVSLFWYQQALGQGPEFLTYFQNEAQLDKSGLPSDRFFAERPEGSVSTLKIQRTQQEDSAVYLCASSQTYNYGYTFGSGTRLTVV.